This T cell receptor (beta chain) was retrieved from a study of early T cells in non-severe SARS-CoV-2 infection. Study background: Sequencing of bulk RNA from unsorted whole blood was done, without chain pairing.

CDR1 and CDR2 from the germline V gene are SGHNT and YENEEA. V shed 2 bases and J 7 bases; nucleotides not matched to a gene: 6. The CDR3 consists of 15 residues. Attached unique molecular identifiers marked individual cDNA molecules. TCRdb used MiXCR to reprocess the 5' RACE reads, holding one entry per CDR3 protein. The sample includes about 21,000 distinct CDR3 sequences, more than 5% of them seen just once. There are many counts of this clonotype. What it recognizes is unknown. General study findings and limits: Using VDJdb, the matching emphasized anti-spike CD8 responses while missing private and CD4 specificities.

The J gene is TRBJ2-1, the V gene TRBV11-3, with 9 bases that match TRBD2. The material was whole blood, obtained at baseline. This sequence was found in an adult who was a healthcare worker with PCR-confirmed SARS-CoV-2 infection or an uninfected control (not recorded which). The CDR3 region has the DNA TGTGCCAGCAGCTTACGGGAGGCGGGGGGGAATGAGCAGTTCTTC. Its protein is CASSLREAGGNEQFF.